This is a list of T cell receptor beta chains from one sample in a study of regulatory T cells in long-lasting Graves disease. A single record per CDR3 protein comes from TCRdb applying MiXCR to the multiplex PCR reads. The repertoire holds roughly 560,000 distinct CDR3 sequences, with more than 15% as singletons. The data were also submitted as part of a second study, on T cells in Graves' hyperthyroidism and ophthalmopathy.

The sequenced sample was peripheral blood mononuclear cells (PBMCs), obtained at new diagnosis, from a patient treated with antithyroid drugs. The source is a middle-aged woman with Graves disease. The CDR3 runs from the conserved cysteine through the conserved F or W. The D gene is left open where the match is weak. A clone size is listed for some rows: how often the clone was seen (once, few, many), or a class if it is expanded.

d_gene: -
j_gene: TRBJ1-5
abundance: many
v_gene: TRBV20-1
CDR3aa: CSGSGGGNQPQHF
CDR3nt: TGCAGTGGTTCGGGAGGGGGCAATCAGCCCCAGCATTTT

d_gene: TRBD2
j_gene: TRBJ2-1
abundance: once
v_gene: TRBV11-3
CDR3aa: CASSLWGSGGDYNEQFF
CDR3nt: TGTGCCAGCAGCTTATGGGGCAGCGGGGGAGACTACAATGAGCAGTTCTTC

d_gene: -
j_gene: TRBJ2-1
abundance: -
v_gene: TRBV29-1
CDR3aa: CSALPGGGNEQFF
CDR3nt: TGCAGCGCCCTCCCCGGAGGGGGCAATGAGCAGTTCTTC

d_gene: TRBD2
j_gene: TRBJ2-5
abundance: many
v_gene: TRBV6-5
CDR3aa: CASSYGGGLQETQYF
CDR3nt: TGTGCCAGCAGTTATGGGGGGGGACTCCAAGAGACCCAGTACTTC

d_gene: -
j_gene: TRBJ1-6
abundance: few
v_gene: TRBV6-2/TRBV6-3
CDR3aa: CASSEREDNSPLHF
CDR3nt: TGTGCCAGCAGTGAGCGGGAGGACAATTCACCCCTCCACTTT

d_gene: -
j_gene: TRBJ2-5
abundance: -
v_gene: TRBV7-6
CDR3aa: CASSPETGEGETQYF
CDR3nt: TGTGCCAGCAGCCCCGAGACAGGGGAGGGGGAGACCCAGTACTTC

d_gene: -
j_gene: TRBJ1-2
abundance: many
v_gene: TRBV5-1
CDR3aa: CASSLYGDGYTF
CDR3nt: TGTGCCAGCAGCTTGTATGGCGATGGCTACACCTTC

d_gene: -
j_gene: TRBJ1-2
abundance: many
v_gene: TRBV20-1
CDR3aa: CSARDLKGNYGYTF
CDR3nt: TGCAGTGCTAGAGATCTCAAGGGGAACTATGGCTACACCTTC

d_gene: TRBD1
j_gene: TRBJ1-5
abundance: many
v_gene: TRBV6-1
CDR3aa: CASSATTGHSNQPQHF
CDR3nt: TGTGCCAGCAGTGCCACGACAGGGCATAGCAATCAGCCCCAGCATTTT

d_gene: TRBD1
j_gene: TRBJ2-7
abundance: -
v_gene: TRBV3-1
CDR3aa: CASSSRTGAIYYEQYF
CDR3nt: TGTGCCAGCAGCTCCCGGACAGGCGCGATATACTACGAGCAGTACTTC

d_gene: -
j_gene: TRBJ2-5
abundance: once
v_gene: TRBV13
CDR3aa: CASSLRGGARETQYF
CDR3nt: TGTGCCAGCAGCTTAAGAGGGGGGGCCCGGGAGACCCAGTACTTC

d_gene: TRBD1
j_gene: TRBJ1-5
abundance: -
v_gene: TRBV19
CDR3aa: CASSGQGSSNQPQHF
CDR3nt: TGTGCCAGTAGTGGACAGGGTAGTAGCAATCAGCCCCAGCATTTT

d_gene: -
j_gene: TRBJ2-7
abundance: few
v_gene: TRBV20-1
CDR3aa: CSARDAGNYEQYF
CDR3nt: TGCAGTGCTAGAGATGCGGGAAACTACGAGCAGTACTTC

d_gene: TRBD2
j_gene: TRBJ2-1
abundance: many
v_gene: TRBV18
CDR3aa: CASSPSSGGSNEQFF
CDR3nt: TGTGCCAGCTCACCATCTAGCGGGGGGAGCAATGAGCAGTTCTTC

d_gene: TRBD1
j_gene: TRBJ1-5
abundance: many
v_gene: TRBV6-1
CDR3aa: CASGTGPEQPQHF
CDR3nt: TGTGCCAGTGGGACAGGGCCGGAGCAGCCCCAGCATTTT

d_gene: -
j_gene: TRBJ1-2
abundance: many
v_gene: TRBV2
CDR3aa: CASSEGGSKRYGYTF
CDR3nt: TGTGCCAGCAGTGAGGGGGGTTCTAAACGGTATGGCTACACCTTC

d_gene: -
j_gene: TRBJ1-2
abundance: many
v_gene: TRBV6-1
CDR3aa: CASSEEVGSYGYTF
CDR3nt: TGTGCCAGCAGTGAAGAGGTCGGATCCTATGGCTACACCTTC

d_gene: TRBD2
j_gene: TRBJ2-7
abundance: many
v_gene: TRBV2
CDR3aa: CASSGTSGGYEQYF
CDR3nt: TGTGCCAGCAGTGGCACTAGCGGGGGCTACGAGCAGTACTTC

d_gene: TRBD2
j_gene: TRBJ2-5
abundance: -
v_gene: TRBV19
CDR3aa: CASSIDNILAGHQETQYF
CDR3nt: TGTGCCAGTAGTATAGATAATATACTAGCGGGGCACCAAGAGACCCAGTACTTC

d_gene: -
j_gene: TRBJ1-5
abundance: -
v_gene: TRBV10-3
CDR3aa: CAISESIGTNQPQHF
CDR3nt: TGTGCCATCAGTGAGTCGATCGGGACAAATCAGCCCCAGCATTTT

d_gene: -
j_gene: TRBJ1-2
abundance: -
v_gene: TRBV3-1
CDR3aa: CASSQAGQTKYGYTF
CDR3nt: TGTGCCAGCAGCCAAGCGGGACAAACTAAGTATGGCTACACCTTC

d_gene: -
j_gene: TRBJ2-7
abundance: -
v_gene: TRBV9
CDR3aa: CASSVGQLSYEQYF
CDR3nt: TGTGCCAGCAGCGTAGGACAGCTATCCTACGAGCAGTACTTC

d_gene: -
j_gene: TRBJ2-7
abundance: -
v_gene: TRBV7-8
CDR3aa: CASSLGTSSSYEQYF
CDR3nt: TGTGCCAGCAGCCTCGGGACTTCAAGCTCCTACGAGCAGTACTTC

d_gene: -
j_gene: TRBJ1-3
abundance: many
v_gene: TRBV11-2
CDR3aa: CASSLGGSLSGNTIYF
CDR3nt: TGTGCCAGCAGCTTAGGAGGCAGCCTCTCTGGAAACACCATATATTTT

d_gene: TRBD2
j_gene: TRBJ2-2
abundance: many
v_gene: TRBV20-1
CDR3aa: CSAPLGGTVGELFF
CDR3nt: TGCAGTGCCCCTCTCGGGGGGACGGTAGGGGAGCTGTTTTTT

d_gene: -
j_gene: TRBJ2-3
abundance: many
v_gene: TRBV7-9
CDR3aa: CASSLASRGQYF
CDR3nt: TGTGCCAGCAGCTTGGCCAGCCGCGGACAGTATTTT

d_gene: -
j_gene: TRBJ1-1
abundance: few
v_gene: TRBV29-1
CDR3aa: CSVVKTEAFF
CDR3nt: TGCAGCGTTGTTAAGACTGAAGCTTTCTTT

d_gene: -
j_gene: TRBJ2-2
abundance: -
v_gene: TRBV4-1
CDR3aa: CASSQARWGELFF
CDR3nt: TGCGCCAGCAGCCAAGCTAGATGGGGGGAGCTGTTTTTT

d_gene: TRBD2
j_gene: TRBJ2-5
abundance: once
v_gene: TRBV5-5
CDR3aa: CASSLFPSGGPQLSQYF
CDR3nt: TGTGCCAGCAGCTTGTTCCCTAGCGGGGGCCCTCAACTATCTCAGTACTTC

d_gene: TRBD2
j_gene: TRBJ2-1
abundance: -
v_gene: TRBV29-1
CDR3aa: CSVLRGLAGGPYNEQFF
CDR3nt: TGCAGCGTCCTCCGGGGACTAGCGGGGGGACCTTACAATGAGCAGTTCTTC

d_gene: -
j_gene: TRBJ1-6
abundance: many
v_gene: TRBV2
CDR3aa: CASGEYSPLHF
CDR3nt: TGTGCCAGCGGGGAGTATTCACCCCTCCACTTT

d_gene: -
j_gene: TRBJ1-3
abundance: -
v_gene: TRBV7-9
CDR3aa: CASSFGGATSSGNTIYF
CDR3nt: TGTGCCAGCAGCTTTGGGGGGGCGACGAGCTCTGGAAACACCATATATTTT

d_gene: TRBD1
j_gene: TRBJ1-1
abundance: few
v_gene: TRBV7-8
CDR3aa: CASSSSLETGEGNTEAFF
CDR3nt: TGTGCCAGCAGCTCCTCCCTTGAGACAGGGGAGGGGAACACTGAAGCTTTCTTT

d_gene: -
j_gene: TRBJ2-1
abundance: many
v_gene: TRBV6-1
CDR3aa: CASSPLDGEQFF
CDR3nt: TGTGCCAGCAGTCCTCTGGATGGTGAGCAGTTCTTC

d_gene: TRBD2
j_gene: TRBJ2-7
abundance: many
v_gene: TRBV5-1
CDR3aa: CASSFETSDEQYF
CDR3nt: TGCGCCAGCAGCTTCGAGACTAGCGACGAGCAGTACTTC

d_gene: -
j_gene: TRBJ2-1
abundance: -
v_gene: TRBV2
CDR3aa: CASSLGGTPYNEQFF
CDR3nt: TGTGCCAGCAGTCTTGGGGGGACTCCCTACAATGAGCAGTTCTTC

d_gene: -
j_gene: TRBJ2-2
abundance: many
v_gene: TRBV24-1
CDR3aa: CATSPGHNTGELFF
CDR3nt: TGTGCCACCTCACCGGGACACAACACCGGGGAGCTGTTTTTT

d_gene: -
j_gene: TRBJ2-3
abundance: many
v_gene: TRBV28
CDR3aa: CASSLRTLGTDTQYF
CDR3nt: TGTGCCAGCAGCTTACGGACCCTAGGCACAGATACGCAGTATTTT

d_gene: TRBD2
j_gene: TRBJ2-3
abundance: -
v_gene: TRBV29-1
CDR3aa: CSATRGGTDTQYF
CDR3nt: TGCAGCGCGACCCGGGGGGGCACAGATACGCAGTATTTT

d_gene: -
j_gene: TRBJ2-4
abundance: once
v_gene: TRBV12-5
CDR3aa: CASGSDRIIQYF
CDR3nt: TGTGCTAGTGGTTCCGACAGGATCATTCAGTACTTC

d_gene: -
j_gene: TRBJ1-2
abundance: many
v_gene: TRBV20-1
CDR3aa: CSARLGGPLGGYTF
CDR3nt: TGCAGTGCTCGATTAGGGGGACCTCTAGGAGGCTACACCTTC

d_gene: -
j_gene: TRBJ1-6
abundance: few
v_gene: TRBV10-3
CDR3aa: CAISAGSMDLGSPLHF
CDR3nt: TGTGCCATCAGTGCCGGCAGTATGGATCTCGGTTCACCCCTCCACTTT

d_gene: -
j_gene: TRBJ2-1
abundance: few
v_gene: TRBV27
CDR3aa: CASSLGLGTLYNEQFF
CDR3nt: TGTGCCAGCAGTTTGGGGTTAGGGACCTTATACAATGAGCAGTTCTTC

d_gene: -
j_gene: TRBJ2-5
abundance: many
v_gene: TRBV3-1
CDR3aa: CASSQGHPGLQETQYF
CDR3nt: TGTGCCAGCAGCCAAGGCCACCCGGGACTCCAAGAGACCCAGTACTTC

d_gene: -
j_gene: TRBJ1-5
abundance: many
v_gene: TRBV2
CDR3aa: CASSERSGENQPQHF
CDR3nt: TGTGCCAGCAGTGAAAGGTCCGGGGAGAATCAGCCCCAGCATTTT

d_gene: -
j_gene: TRBJ2-1
abundance: many
v_gene: TRBV11-2
CDR3aa: CASSLDRGMGLNEQFF
CDR3nt: TGTGCCAGCAGCTTAGACAGGGGAATGGGCCTAAATGAGCAGTTCTTC

d_gene: -
j_gene: TRBJ2-1
abundance: many
v_gene: TRBV3-1
CDR3aa: CASSQDRGHEQFF
CDR3nt: TGTGCCAGCAGCCAAGATCGAGGCCATGAGCAGTTCTTC